Sequencing of this TCR beta chain was carried out in a study of CD8+ T cells in alopecia areata. The CDR3 runs to 15 residues. V lost 5 bases and J lost 7, with 17 bases in between. Germline CDR1 LNHDA, CDR2 SQIVND (reference sequence). RNA extraction and reverse transcription yielded cDNA as sequencing template. Profiled with immunoSEQ multiplex PCR; TCRdb holds only in-frame clones, not every one. The sample lists 93,000 or so clones, 65% to 90% occurring once. The treatment was: oral pan-JAK inhibitor, 5-10 mg twice daily. This material consisted of CD8+ T cells sorted from blood, taken at roughly week 30, from a patient treated with tofacitinib. The sequence was collected from a human donor with alopecia areata. The rearrangement joins TRBV19 to TRBJ2-2; D might be TRBD2 (5 bases). CDR3 amino acids: CASSFTDLYFGELFF. The DNA for the CDR3 is TGTGCCAGTAGTTTTACGGACTTGTACTTCGGGGAGCTGTTTTTT.